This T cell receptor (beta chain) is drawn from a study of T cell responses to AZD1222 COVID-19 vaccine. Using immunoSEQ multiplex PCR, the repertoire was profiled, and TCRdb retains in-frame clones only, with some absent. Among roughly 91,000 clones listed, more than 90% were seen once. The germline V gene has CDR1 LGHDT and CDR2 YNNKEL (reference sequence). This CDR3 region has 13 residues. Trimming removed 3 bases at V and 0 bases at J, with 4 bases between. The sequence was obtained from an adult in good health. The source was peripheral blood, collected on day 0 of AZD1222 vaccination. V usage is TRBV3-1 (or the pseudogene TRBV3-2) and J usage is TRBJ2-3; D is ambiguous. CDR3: CASSQESTDTQYF. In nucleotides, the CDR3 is TGTGCCAGCAGCCAGGAAAGCACAGATACGCAGTATTTT.